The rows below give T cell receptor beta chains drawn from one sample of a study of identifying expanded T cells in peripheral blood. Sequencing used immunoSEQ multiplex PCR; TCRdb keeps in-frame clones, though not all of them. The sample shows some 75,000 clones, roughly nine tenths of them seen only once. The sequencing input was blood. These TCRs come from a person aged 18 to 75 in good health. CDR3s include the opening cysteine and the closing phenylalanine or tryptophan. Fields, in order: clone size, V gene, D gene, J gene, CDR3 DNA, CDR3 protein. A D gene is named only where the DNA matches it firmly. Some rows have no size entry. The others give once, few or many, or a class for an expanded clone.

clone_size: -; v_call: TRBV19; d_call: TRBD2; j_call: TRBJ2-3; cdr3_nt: TGTGCCAGTAGTATAGATCGAAGCGGGAGAGGGGATACGCAGTATTTT; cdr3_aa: CASSIDRSGRGDTQYF
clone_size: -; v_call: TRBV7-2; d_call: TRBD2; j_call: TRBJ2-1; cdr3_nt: TGTGCCAGCAGCTTCCGACCAGCGGGGGGTTACAATGAGCAGTTCTTC; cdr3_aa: CASSFRPAGGYNEQFF
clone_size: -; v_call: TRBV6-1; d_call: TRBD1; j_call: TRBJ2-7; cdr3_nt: TGTGCCAGCAGTGAAAGTCTTGGACAGGGTTCCTACGAGCAGTACTTC; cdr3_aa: CASSESLGQGSYEQYF
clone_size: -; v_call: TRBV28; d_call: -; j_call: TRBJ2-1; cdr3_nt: TGTGCCAGCAGTTTTGTAGCGGTCTACAATGAGCAGTTCTTC; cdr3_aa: CASSFVAVYNEQFF
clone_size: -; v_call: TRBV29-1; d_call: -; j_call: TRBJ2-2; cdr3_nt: TGCAGCGTTGAGACAGTAAGGGGGACCGGGGAGCTGTTTTTT; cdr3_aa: CSVETVRGTGELFF
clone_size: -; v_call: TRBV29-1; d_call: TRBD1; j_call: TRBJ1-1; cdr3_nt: TGCAGCGTTCAAAGGACAGGGAGGAACACTGAAGCTTTCTTT; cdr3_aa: CSVQRTGRNTEAFF
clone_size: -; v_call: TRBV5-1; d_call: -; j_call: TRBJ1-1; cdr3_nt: TGCGCCAGCAGCTCAATGACCGGGGTAGCTTTCTTT; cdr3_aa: CASSSMTGVAFF
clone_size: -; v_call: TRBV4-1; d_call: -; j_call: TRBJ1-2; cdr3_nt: TGCGCAGATAAGGGGGAGCTCGAATGCTATGGCTACACCTTC; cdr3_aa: CADKGELECYGYTF
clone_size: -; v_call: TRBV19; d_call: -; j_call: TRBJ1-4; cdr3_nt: TGTGCCAGTAGTAGACAGATCATAACCGCAACTAATGAAAAACTGTTTTTT; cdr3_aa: CASSRQIITATNEKLFF
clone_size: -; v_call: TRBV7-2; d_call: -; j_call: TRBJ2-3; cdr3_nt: TGTGCCAGCAGCTTAGGGGGTATGGATACGCAGTATTTT; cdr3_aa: CASSLGGMDTQYF
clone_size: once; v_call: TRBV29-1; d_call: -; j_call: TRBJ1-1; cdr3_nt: TGCAGCGTTGAAGGGGCAGGGGTTGGGGTGAACACTGAAGCTTTCTTT; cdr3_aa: CSVEGAGVGVNTEAFF
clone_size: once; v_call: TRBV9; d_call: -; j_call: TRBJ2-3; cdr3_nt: TGTGCCAGCAGCCACGGCACAGATACGCAGTATTTT; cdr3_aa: CASSHGTDTQYF
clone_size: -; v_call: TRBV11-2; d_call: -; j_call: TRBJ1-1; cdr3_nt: TGTGCCAGCAGCTCCACGGGGGGGCGGACTGAAGCTTTCTTT; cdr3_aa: CASSSTGGRTEAFF
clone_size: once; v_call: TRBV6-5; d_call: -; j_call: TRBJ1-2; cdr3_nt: TGTGCCAGCAGTCCGATGGGGGCGCGGTTCGATGGCTACACCTTC; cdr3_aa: CASSPMGARFDGYTF
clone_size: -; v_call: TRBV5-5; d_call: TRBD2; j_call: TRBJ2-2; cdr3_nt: TGTGCCAGCAGCTCTCGGGGCGGGGGAGACACCGGGGAGCTGTTTTTT; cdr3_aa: CASSSRGGGDTGELFF
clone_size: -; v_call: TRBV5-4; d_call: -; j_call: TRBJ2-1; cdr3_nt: TGTGCCAGCAGCCCCCCAAGTGGGACCTACAATGAGCAGTTCTTC; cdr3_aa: CASSPPSGTYNEQFF
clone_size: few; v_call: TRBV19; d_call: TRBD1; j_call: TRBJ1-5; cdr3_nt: TGTGCCAGTACCCCGGACAGGGACGATCAGCCCCAGCATTTT; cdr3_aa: CASTPDRDDQPQHF
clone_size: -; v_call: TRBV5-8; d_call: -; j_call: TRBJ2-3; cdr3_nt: TGTGCCAGCAGCTTGGATAGTGGTTCAGATACGCAGTATTTT; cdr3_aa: CASSLDSGSDTQYF
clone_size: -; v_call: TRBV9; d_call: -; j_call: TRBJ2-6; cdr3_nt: TGTGCCAGCAGCGTAGGATCTGGGGCCAACGTCCTGACTTTC; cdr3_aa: CASSVGSGANVLTF
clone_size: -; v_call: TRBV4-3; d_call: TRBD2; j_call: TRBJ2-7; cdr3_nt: TGCGCCAGCAGCCAAGGGTTAGCGGGAGGACAATACGAGCAGTACTTC; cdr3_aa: CASSQGLAGGQYEQYF
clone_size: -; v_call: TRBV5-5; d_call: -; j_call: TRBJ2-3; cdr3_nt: TGTGCCAGCAGCTTGTGGGATACGCAGTATTTT; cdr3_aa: CASSLWDTQYF
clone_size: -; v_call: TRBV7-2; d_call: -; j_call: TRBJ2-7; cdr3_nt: TGTGCCAGCAGCTTAGCGGGCACAGTCGAGCAGTACTTC; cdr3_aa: CASSLAGTVEQYF